This is a list of T cell receptor beta chains from one sample in a study of CD4+ T cells in melanoma. Sequencing used immunoSEQ multiplex PCR; TCRdb keeps in-frame clones, though not all of them. The repertoire consists of roughly 6,600 clones, with roughly three quarters occurring once and the leading ten covering about 32%. Sequencing was carried out using cells from a culture (not recorded whether cultured in vitro). The receptors originated from a human donor with melanoma. Each CDR3 is given with its conserved first and last residue. Fields, in order: clone size, D gene, J gene, V gene, CDR3 protein, CDR3 DNA. A D gene is named only where the DNA matches it firmly. Clone size is shown for a subset of rows, as once, few, many or a class of expanded clone.

>few|TRBD2|TRBJ2-1|TRBV5-4
CASSWDSGGASEQFF
TGTGCCAGCAGCTGGGATAGCGGGGGGGCCAGTGAGCAGTTCTTC
>-|-|TRBJ2-5|TRBV7-6
CASSRGRQETQYF
TGTGCCAGCAGCAGGGGGAGACAAGAGACCCAGTACTTC
>once|-|TRBJ1-2|TRBV3-1/TRBV3-2
CASSQANGGYTF
TGTGCCAGCAGCCAAGCCAACGGCGGCTACACCTTC
>few|-|TRBJ1-1|TRBV11-2
CASSLEEGRSFF
TGTGCCAGCAGCTTAGAGGAGGGGCGTTCTTTCTTT
>medium-sized|-|TRBJ2-7|TRBV30
CAWTGTDAYEQYF
TGTGCCTGGACCGGGACGGATGCCTACGAGCAGTACTTC
>-|-|TRBJ2-2|TRBV30
CAWTGLTGELFF
TGTGCCTGGACAGGACTCACCGGGGAGCTGTTTTTT
>medium-sized|TRBD1|TRBJ2-1|TRBV27
CASMGQGGNEQFF
TGTGCCAGCATGGGACAGGGTGGAAATGAGCAGTTCTTC
>-|-|TRBJ2-2|TRBV7-3
CASSVYGGANTGELFF
TGTGCCAGCAGCGTTTATGGCGGGGCGAACACCGGGGAGCTGTTTTTT
>once|TRBD1|TRBJ2-3|TRBV5-8
CASSFLGQGATDTQYF
TGTGCCAGCAGCTTCTTGGGACAGGGGGCGACAGATACGCAGTATTTT
>-|-|TRBJ1-4|TRBV28
CASSFGDRPEKLFF
TGTGCCAGCAGTTTTGGCGACCGGCCCGAAAAACTGTTTTTT
>-|-|TRBJ2-2|TRBV4-2
CASSQEWGELFF
TGTGCCAGCAGCCAAGAATGGGGGGAGCTGTTTTTT
>-|-|TRBJ2-1|TRBV6-5
CASSYGEGNEQFF
TGTGCCAGCAGTTACGGGGAAGGCAATGAGCAGTTCTTC
>once|TRBD1|TRBJ2-7|TRBV5-8
CASSPGTGGAYEQYF
TGTGCCAGCAGCCCCGGGACAGGGGGCGCTTACGAGCAGTACTTC
>-|-|TRBJ1-2|TRBV19
CASRRGDYGYTF
TGTGCCAGTAGACGGGGGGACTATGGCTACACCTTC
>-|TRBD2|TRBJ2-3|TRBV7-6
CASSWGLAGDVPTPSTDTQYF
TGTGCCAGCAGCTGGGGTCTAGCGGGGGACGTACCAACCCCTAGCACAGATACGCAGTATTTT
>-|-|TRBJ2-7|TRBV25-1
CASPKGSGMSYEQYF
TGTGCCAGCCCCAAAGGGTCAGGGATGTCCTACGAGCAGTACTTC
>-|TRBD2|TRBJ2-1|TRBV15
CATSRGEGPNTNEQFF
TGTGCCACCAGCAGAGGGGAGGGGCCCAACACCAATGAGCAGTTCTTC
>-|-|TRBJ2-1|TRBV27
CASSSPGAEQFF
TGTGCCAGCAGTTCACCAGGGGCTGAGCAGTTCTTC
>-|TRBD2|TRBJ2-1|TRBV3-1/TRBV3-2
CASTSGGSYNEQFF
TGTGCCAGCACGAGCGGGGGGTCCTACAATGAGCAGTTCTTC
>-|-|TRBJ1-1|TRBV6-5
CASSKTGNTEAFF
TGTGCCAGCAGTAAAACAGGGAACACTGAAGCTTTCTTT
>-|-|TRBJ2-7|TRBV7-8
CASSLGSYEQYF
TGTGCCAGCAGCTTAGGATCCTACGAGCAGTACTTC
>once|-|TRBJ1-5|TRBV10-2
CASSEYTGSNQPQHF
TGCGCCAGCAGTGAATATACAGGAAGCAATCAGCCCCAGCATTTT
>medium-sized|-|TRBJ1-5|TRBV7-8
CASSLGNVGQPQHF
TGTGCCAGCAGCTTAGGAAACGTAGGTCAGCCCCAGCATTTT
>-|TRBD1|TRBJ1-2|TRBV11-2
CASSPGTGGANYGYTF
TGTGCCAGCAGTCCCGGGACAGGAGGCGCTAACTATGGCTACACCTTC
>few|TRBD2|TRBJ2-7|TRBV3-1/TRBV3-2
CASSQGSGGVSSYEQYF
TGTGCCAGCAGCCAAGGTAGCGGGGGGGTCAGCTCCTACGAGCAGTACTTC
>-|-|TRBJ2-1|TRBV20-1
CSPKGGNEQFF
TGCAGTCCCAAAGGGGGAAATGAGCAGTTCTTC
>medium-sized|-|TRBJ2-7|TRBV7-9
CASSSPGGRGFYEQYF
TGTGCCAGCAGCTCCCCCGGTGGCAGGGGCTTTTACGAGCAGTACTTC
>-|-|TRBJ2-7|TRBV7-3
CASSLRGGPTYEQYF
TGTGCCAGCAGCTTAAGGGGGGGGCCTACCTACGAGCAGTACTTC
>-|-|TRBJ1-5|TRBV19
CASTEGRPNQPQHF
TGTGCCAGTACGGAAGGGCGCCCCAATCAGCCCCAGCATTTT
>-|TRBD2|TRBJ2-5|TRBV6-2/TRBV6-3
CASSYSRGGSETQYF
TGTGCCAGCAGTTATTCCCGGGGGGGCTCTGAGACCCAGTACTTC
>-|-|TRBJ1-4|TRBV7-6
CASSLGGRGMEKLFF
TGTGCCAGCAGCTTAGGCGGGAGGGGAATGGAAAAACTGTTTTTT
>-|-|TRBJ1-1|TRBV29-1
CSVAATAEAFF
TGCAGCGTTGCCGCGACAGCCGAAGCTTTCTTT
>-|-|TRBJ1-1|TRBV19
CASSPNRLMNTEAFF
TGTGCCAGTAGTCCGAACAGGCTTATGAACACTGAAGCTTTCTTT
>-|-|TRBJ1-2|TRBV4-1
CASSQERSGYTF
TGCGCCAGCAGCCAAGAAAGGTCAGGCTACACCTTC
>-|-|TRBJ2-7|TRBV11-2
CASSPGGYEQYF
TGTGCCAGCAGTCCCGGGGGCTACGAGCAGTACTTC
>-|-|TRBJ2-2|TRBV19
CASSIRGARAGELFF
TGTGCCAGTAGTATTCGGGGGGCGAGGGCCGGGGAGCTGTTTTTT
>once|-|TRBJ1-6|TRBV4-3
CASSQDIGQNSPLHF
TGCGCCAGCAGCCAAGATATCGGACAGAATTCACCCCTCCACTTT
>once|-|TRBJ1-5|TRBV28
CASRGGANQPQHF
TGTGCCAGCAGGGGGGGCGCGAATCAGCCCCAGCATTTT
>-|-|TRBJ1-3|TRBV6-5
CASSYAGRDTIYF
TGTGCCAGCAGTTACGCAGGGAGAGACACCATATATTTT
>once|-|TRBJ1-2|TRBV12-3/TRBV12-4
CASSRQAKGGYTF
TGTGCCAGCAGTCGACAGGCTAAAGGTGGCTACACCTTC
>-|-|TRBJ2-1|TRBV7-8
CASSSMTENNEQFF
TGTGCCAGCAGCTCCATGACTGAAAACAATGAGCAGTTCTTC
>-|TRBD2|TRBJ2-2|TRBV3-1/TRBV3-2
CASSHVAGAGELFF
TGTGCCAGCAGCCATGTAGCGGGGGCCGGGGAGCTGTTTTTT
>medium-sized|-|TRBJ2-1|TRBV7-6
CASSLIAEKAHEQFF
TGTGCCAGCAGCCTCATCGCCGAAAAGGCTCATGAGCAGTTCTTC
>-|-|TRBJ2-2|TRBV7-3
CASSYAGGELFF
TGTGCCAGCAGCTATGCTGGGGGGGAGCTGTTTTTT
>medium-sized|-|TRBJ2-7|TRBV28
CASTHSDRQYF
TGTGCCAGCACTCACTCCGATCGGCAGTACTTC
>-|-|TRBJ2-7|TRBV5-1
CASKVRGGQDEQYF
TGCGCCAGCAAGGTAAGAGGAGGCCAGGACGAGCAGTACTTC
>-|-|TRBJ1-2|TRBV5-1
CASSWGTGGYGYTF
TGCGCCAGCAGCTGGGGGACTGGCGGCTATGGCTACACCTTC
>-|-|TRBJ2-1|TRBV11-2
CASSLDRGNGEQFF
TGTGCCAGCAGCTTAGACAGGGGAAACGGTGAGCAGTTCTTC
>-|-|TRBJ2-7|TRBV28
CASSLGNYEQYF
TGTGCCAGCAGTTTAGGCAACTACGAGCAGTACTTC